These T cell receptor beta chains were read from a single sample in a study of regulatory T cells in long-lasting Graves disease. TCRdb reprocessed the multiplex PCR reads with MiXCR, giving one entry per CDR3 protein. The sample carries more than 650,000 distinct CDR3 sequences, about 30% recorded once. This sample comprised peripheral blood mononuclear cells (PBMCs), obtained when the disease was refractory, from a patient treated with antithyroid drugs. Every receptor here comes from a female donor with Graves disease. The CDR3 runs from the conserved cysteine through the conserved F or W. Each record gives: J gene, clone size, D gene, V gene, CDR3 DNA, CDR3 protein. The D gene is left open where the match is weak. The size entry is marked missing in some rows and otherwise reads once, few, many or a size class.

TRBJ2-3	few	.	TRBV7-2	TGTGCCAGCAGCTTACGTAGCTATAGCACAGATACGCAGTATTTT	CASSLRSYSTDTQYF
TRBJ1-1	.	.	TRBV12-3/TRBV12-4	TGTGCCAGCAGACTGAGACCGAGGGACCAGAACACTGAAGCTTTCTTT	CASRLRPRDQNTEAFF
TRBJ2-7	few	.	TRBV5-5	TGTGCCAGCAGCTTGGGGCACGACTACGAGCAGTACTTC	CASSLGHDYEQYF
TRBJ1-5	.	.	TRBV28	TGTGCCAGCAGTTATTACAGGGATGGCAATCAGCCCCAGCATTTT	CASSYYRDGNQPQHF
TRBJ2-7	once	TRBD1	TRBV29-1	TGCAGCGCCGTTCCCGGGACAGGGGGCATGAGCTCCTACGAGCAGTACTTC	CSAVPGTGGMSSYEQYF
TRBJ1-5	.	.	TRBV28	TGTGCCAGCGGGGGGGCAGGGACTCAGCCCCAGCATTTT	CASGGAGTQPQHF
TRBJ1-5	few	.	TRBV20-1	TGCAGTGCTAGTTTCATCAGGGATGGGTACAATCAGCCCCAGCATTTT	CSASFIRDGYNQPQHF
TRBJ1-1	.	.	TRBV5-1	TGCGCCAGCAGCGGGACGACAAAGAACACTGAAGCTTTCTTT	CASSGTTKNTEAFF
TRBJ1-4	.	.	TRBV30	TGTGCCAGTTTGGACCTCATTGGACCAACTAATGAAAAACTGTTTTTT	CASLDLIGPTNEKLFF
TRBJ2-7	.	.	TRBV20-1	TGCAGTGCTAGAGGAGAGGGTTGGACGGGGATAATCCGCGACGAGCAGTACTTC	CSARGEGWTGIIRDEQYF
TRBJ2-7	.	.	TRBV6-1	TGTGCCAGCAGGAGACAGTTCTACGAGCAGTACTTC	CASRRQFYEQYF
TRBJ1-5	few	.	TRBV6-2/TRBV6-3	TGTGCCAGCAGTGGTTCCTGGAATCAGCCCCAGCATTTT	CASSGSWNQPQHF
TRBJ1-5	few	.	TRBV6-2/TRBV6-3	TGTGCCAGCAGGTTGTTCAGGGCAGCGAGCAATCAGCCCCAGCATTTT	CASRLFRAASNQPQHF
TRBJ1-4	few	.	TRBV20-1	TGCAGTGCTAGTGGGGGGGCTAATGAAAAACTGTTTTTT	CSASGGANEKLFF
TRBJ1-2	.	.	TRBV19	TGTGCCAGTAGTATGGGAGCGACAGGCTTCGGCTACACCTTC	CASSMGATGFGYTF
TRBJ1-2	.	TRBD1	TRBV12-3/TRBV12-4	TGTGCCAGCAGTTTAGATCCAGGGGGGTATGGCTACACCTTC	CASSLDPGGYGYTF
TRBJ1-1	.	.	TRBV12-3/TRBV12-4	TGTGCCAGCAGCTCCCCTCACAAACAGGGGAACACTGAAGCTTTCTTT	CASSSPHKQGNTEAFF
TRBJ1-2	.	.	TRBV7-9	TGTGCCAGCAGCACCCAGGGCGCCTATGGCTACACCTTC	CASSTQGAYGYTF
TRBJ2-7	few	.	TRBV12-3/TRBV12-4	TGTGCCAGCAGTTTAAGGACTTCTAACTCCTACGAGCAGTACTTC	CASSLRTSNSYEQYF
TRBJ2-6	.	.	TRBV2	TGTGCCAGCAGTGAAGCGACAGCTGGGGCCAACGTCCTGACTTTC	CASSEATAGANVLTF
TRBJ1-5	few	.	TRBV27	TGTGCCAGCAGTTGGGGGGGAGGCAATCAGCCCCAGCATTTT	CASSWGGGNQPQHF
TRBJ1-5	few	TRBD1	TRBV12-3/TRBV12-4	TGTGCCAGCAGTTTGATCCAGGGGGCTGGCAATCAGCCCCAGCATTTT	CASSLIQGAGNQPQHF
TRBJ1-6	many	.	TRBV15	TGTGCCACCAGCAGAGGAATTTCTGATTCACCCCTCCACTTT	CATSRGISDSPLHF
TRBJ1-1	few	.	TRBV11-2	.	CASSQWGTSLTLKLSLSVEAFF
TRBJ1-1	.	TRBD1	TRBV30	TGTGCCTGGAGTGACAGGGGATCTGAAGCTTTCTTT	CAWSDRGSEAFF
TRBJ1-2	.	TRBD1	TRBV7-2	TGTGCCAGCAGCTTAAAAACAGGGGGCGCAGGTGGCTACACCTTC	CASSLKTGGAGGYTF
TRBJ1-2	many	.	TRBV2	TGTGCCAGCAATTGGGACACCTTCTATGGCTACACCTTC	CASNWDTFYGYTF
TRBJ2-7	.	TRBD2	TRBV7-9	TGTGCCAGCAGTTCGAGCCCCATAGCGGGAAGCTCCTACGAGCAGTACTTC	CASSSSPIAGSSYEQYF
TRBJ1-1	few	.	TRBV12-3/TRBV12-4	TGTGCCAGCAGTTTTCGTGAGGTCTCTGAAGCTTTCTTT	CASSFREVSEAFF
TRBJ1-1	.	TRBD1	TRBV28	TGTGCCAGCAGTTTAGGAGTCCGGGACAGGGGGCGTAGGACTGAAGCTTTCTTT	CASSLGVRDRGRRTEAFF
TRBJ2-3	many	TRBD2	TRBV2	TGTGCCACCACTAGCGGGGCAGATACGCAGTATTTT	CATTSGADTQYF
TRBJ1-2	.	.	TRBV29-1	TGCAGCGTTGAAGCTCCGGCCAAGACAGCGTTCTCTGGCTACACCTTC	CSVEAPAKTAFSGYTF
TRBJ1-2	many	.	TRBV7-2	TGTGCCAGCAGCTTGGCCAGGGCGAACTATGGCTACACCTTC	CASSLARANYGYTF
TRBJ1-6	few	.	TRBV6-5	TGTGCCAGCAGTTATACAGGGTCACCCCTCCACTTT	CASSYTGSPLHF
TRBJ2-5	.	TRBD1	TRBV7-2	TGTGCCAGCAGCCTGCGACAGGGAACCCAAGAGACCCAGTACTTC	CASSLRQGTQETQYF
TRBJ2-7	many	.	TRBV28	TGTGCCAGCACTCCTCGGCAGAACCCCTACGAGCAGTACTTC	CASTPRQNPYEQYF
TRBJ2-5	few	.	TRBV10-3	TGTGCCATCAGTGAGACAGTCCAAGAGACCCAGTACTTC	CAISETVQETQYF
TRBJ2-5	.	.	TRBV27	TGTGCCAGCAGTAATGGGTCCCAAGAGACCCAGTACTTC	CASSNGSQETQYF
TRBJ1-5	few	TRBD1	TRBV9	TGTGCCAGCAGCGTAGGGGGGACAGGGGCCCAGCCCCAGCATTTT	CASSVGGTGAQPQHF